This TCR beta chain was found in a study of CD8+ T cells in alopecia areata. Study conclusions and caveats: Clonality in lesional scalp, especially alopecia totalis/universalis, exceeded that of normal scalp. Many expanded lesional clones stayed in scalp and blood while on tofacitinib.

This clone was recorded a few times. Its antigen is undetermined. After isolation, RNA underwent reverse transcription to generate cDNA as the sequencing template. Profiling relied on immunoSEQ multiplex PCR, and the TCRdb table lists in-frame clones only, not all of them. The table records just over 150,000 clones, less than 70% of them present only once. As to treatment: oral pan-JAK inhibitor, 5-10 mg twice daily. Investigators sorted PBMCs to obtain both CD4+ and CD8+ T cells. The receptor was derived from a human donor with alopecia areata. Sequencing used CD4+ T cells sorted from blood, obtained at week 4, from a patient treated with tofacitinib.

CDR3 coding DNA: TGTGCCAGCCCCTCTTCCAGGGCCACAGATACGCAGTATTTT. This gives the protein CASPSSRATDTQYF. This rearrangement joins TRBV18 to TRBJ2-3; D perhaps matches TRBD1 (5 bases). This CDR3 spans 14 amino acids. Trimming shortened V by 8 bases and J by 2 bases, and 14 bases separated the two germline ends. Germline V gene sequence: CDR1 KGHSH, CDR2 LQKENI.